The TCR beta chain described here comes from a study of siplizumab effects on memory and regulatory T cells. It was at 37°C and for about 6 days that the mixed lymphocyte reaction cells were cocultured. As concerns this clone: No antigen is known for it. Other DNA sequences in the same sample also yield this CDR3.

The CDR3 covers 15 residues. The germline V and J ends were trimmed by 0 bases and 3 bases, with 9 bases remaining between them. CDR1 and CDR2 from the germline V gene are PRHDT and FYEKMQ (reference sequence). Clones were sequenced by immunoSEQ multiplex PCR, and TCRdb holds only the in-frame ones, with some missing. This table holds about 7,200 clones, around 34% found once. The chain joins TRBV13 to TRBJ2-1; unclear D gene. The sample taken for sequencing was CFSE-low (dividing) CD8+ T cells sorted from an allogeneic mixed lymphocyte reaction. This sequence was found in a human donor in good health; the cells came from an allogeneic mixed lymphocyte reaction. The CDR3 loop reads CASSLGLEYYNEQFF. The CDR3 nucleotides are TGTGCCAGCAGCTTAGGGCTAGAATACTACAATGAGCAGTTCTTC. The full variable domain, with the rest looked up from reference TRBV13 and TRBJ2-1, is AAGVIQSPRHLIKEKRETATLKCYPIPRHDTVYWYQQGPGQDPQFLISFYEKMQSDKGSIPDRFSAQQFSDYHSELNMSSLELGDSALYFCASSLGLEYYNEQFFGPGTRLTVL.